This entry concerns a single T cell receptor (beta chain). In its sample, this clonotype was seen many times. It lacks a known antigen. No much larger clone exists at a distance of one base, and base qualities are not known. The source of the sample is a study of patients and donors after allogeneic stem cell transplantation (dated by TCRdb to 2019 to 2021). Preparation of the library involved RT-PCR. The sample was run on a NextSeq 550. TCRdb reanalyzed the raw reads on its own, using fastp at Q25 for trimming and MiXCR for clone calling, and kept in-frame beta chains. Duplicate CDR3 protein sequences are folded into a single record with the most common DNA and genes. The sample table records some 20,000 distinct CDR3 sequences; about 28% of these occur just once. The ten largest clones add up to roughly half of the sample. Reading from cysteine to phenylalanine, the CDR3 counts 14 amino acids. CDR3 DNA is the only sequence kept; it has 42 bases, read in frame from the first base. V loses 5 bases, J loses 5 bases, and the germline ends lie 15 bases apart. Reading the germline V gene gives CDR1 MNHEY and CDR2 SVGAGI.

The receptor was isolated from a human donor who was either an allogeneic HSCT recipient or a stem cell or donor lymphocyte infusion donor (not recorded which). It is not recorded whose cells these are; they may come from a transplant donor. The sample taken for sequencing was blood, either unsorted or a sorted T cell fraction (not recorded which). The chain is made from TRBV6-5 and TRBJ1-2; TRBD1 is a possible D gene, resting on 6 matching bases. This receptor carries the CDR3 CASSPGTGAYGYTF. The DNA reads TGTGCCAGCAGTCCCGGGACGGGGGCGTATGGCTACACCTTC.